These T cell receptor beta chains were read from a single sample in a study of CD8 T cells in ankylosing spondylitis. MiXCR, applied by TCRdb to the 5' RACE reads, yields one record per CDR3 protein. The profile shows about 500,000 distinct CDR3 sequences, about 12% of them singletons. Sequencing input: blood, either unsorted or a sorted T cell fraction (not recorded which). These receptors all stem from a male donor with ankylosing spondylitis. The CDR3 runs from the conserved cysteine through the conserved F or W. D genes are given only for firm matches. Rows may omit the clone size; those that give it use once, few, many or a size class.

j_gene: TRBJ1-2; d_gene: .; abundance: few; v_gene: TRBV3-1; CDR3nt: TGTGCCAGCAGCAATGATCGGGGAGGAAGGGGCTACACCTTC; CDR3aa: CASSNDRGGRGYTF
j_gene: TRBJ2-1; d_gene: .; abundance: .; v_gene: TRBV2; CDR3nt: TGTGCCAGCAGTGATCCAGACTATCGGCAGTTCTTC; CDR3aa: CASSDPDYRQFF
j_gene: TRBJ1-2; d_gene: .; abundance: few; v_gene: TRBV15; CDR3nt: TGTGCCACCAGCAGAGGAGGGGTAAATAATGGCTACACCTTC; CDR3aa: CATSRGGVNNGYTF
j_gene: TRBJ1-3; d_gene: .; abundance: .; v_gene: TRBV20-1; CDR3nt: TGCAGTGCTCCGGCCCTCTCTGGAAACACCATATATTTT; CDR3aa: CSAPALSGNTIYF
j_gene: TRBJ2-1; d_gene: TRBD2; abundance: .; v_gene: TRBV20-1; CDR3nt: TGCGGATTAGCGGGGGACACCTACTCCTACAATGAGCAGTTCTTC; CDR3aa: CGLAGDTYSYNEQFF
j_gene: TRBJ1-1; d_gene: .; abundance: .; v_gene: TRBV20-1; CDR3nt: TGCAGTGCTAGATCGGGGGTACAGGGTGAAGCTTTCTTT; CDR3aa: CSARSGVQGEAFF
j_gene: TRBJ2-2; d_gene: .; abundance: .; v_gene: TRBV4-1; CDR3nt: TGCGCCAGCAGCCCGAGGGGCTTTGCTACCGGGGAGCTGTTTTTT; CDR3aa: CASSPRGFATGELFF
j_gene: TRBJ2-2; d_gene: .; abundance: many; v_gene: TRBV20-1; CDR3nt: TGCAGTGCTAGAGATGGCCAATCGGGCACCGGGGAGCTGTTTTTT; CDR3aa: CSARDGQSGTGELFF
j_gene: TRBJ2-1; d_gene: TRBD2; abundance: .; v_gene: TRBV7-6; CDR3nt: TGTGCCAGCAGCTTCATAGCGGGAGGGTACGATGAGCAGTTCTTC; CDR3aa: CASSFIAGGYDEQFF
j_gene: TRBJ2-2; d_gene: .; abundance: .; v_gene: TRBV11-2; CDR3nt: TGTGCCAGCAGCTTAGCTGGTCCTTTAACCGGGGAGCTGTTTTTT; CDR3aa: CASSLAGPLTGELFF